This T cell receptor (beta chain) stems from a study of blood T cell repertoires in COVID-19. Background on the study: The United States, Italy and Spain provided the acute and convalescent COVID-19 samples.

The method was immunoSEQ multiplex PCR; TCRdb's version includes in-frame clones alone and lacks a portion of them. This sample has some 230,000 clones; approximately 92% occur once, and the top ten carry approximately 3.5%. V trimming: 2 bases; J trimming: 0 bases; junction bases outside the gene matches: 7. Germline CDR1 and CDR2: SNHLY and FYNNEI. The CDR3 extends over 17 amino acids. This clone was detected only once. This receptor was obtained from a young woman in a cohort exposed to, infected with or recovered from COVID-19 (not recorded which). Specimen: PBMCs or T cells enriched from blood (not recorded which). The chain joins TRBV2 to TRBJ1-3, with 7 bases aligning to TRBD1. CDR3 sequence: CASSELTGPSSGNTIYF. The CDR3 DNA reads TGTGCCAGCAGTGAATTGACAGGGCCAAGCTCTGGAAACACCATATATTTT.